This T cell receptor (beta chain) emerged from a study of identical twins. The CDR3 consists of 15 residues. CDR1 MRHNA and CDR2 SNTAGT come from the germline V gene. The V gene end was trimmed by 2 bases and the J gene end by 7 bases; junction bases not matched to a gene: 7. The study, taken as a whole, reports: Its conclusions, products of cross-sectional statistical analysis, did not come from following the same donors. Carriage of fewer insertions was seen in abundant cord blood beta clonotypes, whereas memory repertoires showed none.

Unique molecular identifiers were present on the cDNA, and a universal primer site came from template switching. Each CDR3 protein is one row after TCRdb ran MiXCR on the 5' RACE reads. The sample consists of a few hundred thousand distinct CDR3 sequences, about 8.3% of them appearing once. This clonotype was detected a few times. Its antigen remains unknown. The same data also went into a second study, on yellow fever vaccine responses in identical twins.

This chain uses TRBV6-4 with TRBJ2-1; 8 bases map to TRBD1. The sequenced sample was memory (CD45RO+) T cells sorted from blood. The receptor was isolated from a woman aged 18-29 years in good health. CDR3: CASSDRQGPANEQFF. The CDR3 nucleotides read TGTGCCAGCAGTGACCGACAGGGGCCCGCAAATGAGCAGTTCTTC.